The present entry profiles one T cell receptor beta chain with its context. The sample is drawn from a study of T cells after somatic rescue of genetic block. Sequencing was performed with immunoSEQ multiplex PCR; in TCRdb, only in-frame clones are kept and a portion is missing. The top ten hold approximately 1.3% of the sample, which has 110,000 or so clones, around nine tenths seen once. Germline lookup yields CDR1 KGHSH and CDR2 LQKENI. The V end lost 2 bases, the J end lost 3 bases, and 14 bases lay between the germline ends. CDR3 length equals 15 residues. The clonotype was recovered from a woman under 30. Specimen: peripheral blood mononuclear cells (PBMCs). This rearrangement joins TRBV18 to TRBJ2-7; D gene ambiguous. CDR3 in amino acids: CASSPAQGRFYEQYF. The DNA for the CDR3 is TGTGCCAGCTCACCAGCCCAAGGGCGGTTCTACGAGCAGTACTTC.